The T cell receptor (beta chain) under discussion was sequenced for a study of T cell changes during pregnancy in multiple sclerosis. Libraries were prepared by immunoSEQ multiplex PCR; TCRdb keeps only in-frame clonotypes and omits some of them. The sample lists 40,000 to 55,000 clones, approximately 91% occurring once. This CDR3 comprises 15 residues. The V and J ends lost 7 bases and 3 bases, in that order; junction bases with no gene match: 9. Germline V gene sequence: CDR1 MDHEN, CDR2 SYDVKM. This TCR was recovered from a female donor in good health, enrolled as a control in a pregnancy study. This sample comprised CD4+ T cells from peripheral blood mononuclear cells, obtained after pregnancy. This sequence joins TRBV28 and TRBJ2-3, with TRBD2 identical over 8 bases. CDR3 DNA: TGTGCCAGCACCACTGAGCGGGGGAGGACAGATACGCAGTATTTT. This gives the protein CASTTERGRTDTQYF.